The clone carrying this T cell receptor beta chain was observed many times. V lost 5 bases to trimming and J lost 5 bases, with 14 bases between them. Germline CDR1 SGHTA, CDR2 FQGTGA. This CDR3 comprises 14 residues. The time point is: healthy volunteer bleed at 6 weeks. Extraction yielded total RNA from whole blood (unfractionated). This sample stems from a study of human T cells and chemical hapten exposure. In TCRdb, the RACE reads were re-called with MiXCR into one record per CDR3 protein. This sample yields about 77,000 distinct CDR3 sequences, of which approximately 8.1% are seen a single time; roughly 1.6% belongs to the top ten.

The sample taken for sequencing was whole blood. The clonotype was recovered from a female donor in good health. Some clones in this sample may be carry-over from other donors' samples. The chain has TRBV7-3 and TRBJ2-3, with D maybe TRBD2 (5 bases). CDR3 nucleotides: TGTGCCAGCAGCCTACGGACTGGGAAAGATACGCAGTATTTT. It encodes CASSLRTGKDTQYF.